This T cell receptor (beta chain) was observed in a study of shared clonotypes between healthy human individuals. The V gene's germline CDR1 is SGHTA and CDR2 FQGNSA. CDR3 size: 14 residues. V was clipped by 5 bases and J by 0 bases, with 8 bases between them. Researchers ran the assay at a deep level. TCRdb's copy holds only in-frame clones and misses some; the assay was immunoSEQ multiplex PCR. The sample holds some 490,000 clones; about 85% are singletons and the top ten take roughly 13%. The TCR was taken from a woman aged 35 to 49 in good health. Some clones in this sample may be carry-over from other donors' samples. The J gene is TRBJ2-1, the V gene TRBV7-2; D possibly corresponds to TRBD2 (5 bases). Specimen: PBMCs. The CDR3, as DNA: TGTGCCAGCAGCCCGGGGAGCTCCTACAATGAGCAGTTCTTC. Residues: CASSPGSSYNEQFF.